The 27 T cell receptor beta chains presented below share a single source sample, sequenced in a study of control samples from healthy donors and cancer patients. Measured with immunoSEQ multiplex PCR; TCRdb has only the in-frame clones, and not every one. The sample carries 150,000 or so clones, approximately 94% recorded once. Sequencing was performed on blood. The receptor source for this set is a man in his forties in good health.

The J gene is TRBJ2-2, the V gene TRBV5-1; 8 bases line up with TRBD1. Germline-derived CDR1 and CDR2 are SGHRS and YFSETQ. V dropped 2 bases and J dropped 6; count of bases not matched to a gene: 3. The CDR3 totals 14 residues. The CDR3 DNA is TGCGCCAGCAGCTTCCAACAGGGGGCCGGGGAGCTGTTTTTT. This gives the protein CASSFQQGAGELFF.

The V gene is TRBV11-1, the J gene TRBJ2-7; TRBD1 aligns across 10 bases. The CDR3 has 16 residues. J gave up 2 bases and V 5 bases, and 9 bases lay outside the gene matches. Germline CDR1 is SGHAT and CDR2 is FQDESV (reference sequence). The CDR3, as DNA: TGTGCCAGCAGCCAAGTTTCCGGGACAGGGGCCTACGAGCAGTACTTC. It codes for CASSQVSGTGAYEQYF. The variable domain in full, completed from reference TRBV11-1 and TRBJ2-7, reads EAEVAQSPRYKITEKSQAVAFWCDPISGHATLYWYRQILGQGPELLVQFQDESVVDDSQLPKDRFSAERLKGVDSTLKIQPAELGDSAMYLCASSQVSGTGAYEQYFGPGTRLTVT.

This clone appeared a single time. V gene TRBV5-1 combines with J gene TRBJ2-1; 7 bases match TRBD1. With V trimmed by 2 bases and J by 8 bases, 7 bases remained unmatched. The CDR3 sequence is 14 residues long. Germline lookup yields CDR1 SGHRS and CDR2 YFSETQ. CDR3 in DNA: TGCGCCAGCAGCTTCGGGTGGACAGGTGATGAGCAGTTCTTC. It specifies CASSFGWTGDEQFF.

The chain carries TRBV9 and TRBJ2-2; D gene unclear. V was trimmed by 0 bases and J by 0 bases, leaving 3 bases between them. The germline V gene encodes CDR1 SGDLS and CDR2 YYNGEE. This CDR3 is built from 14 residues. CDR3 residues: CASSVEANTGELFF. CDR3 sequence (DNA): TGTGCCAGCAGCGTAGAGGCGAACACCGGGGAGCTGTTTTTT.

The chain has TRBV25-1 and TRBJ2-2; maybe TRBD2 (6 bases). Germline values: CDR1 MGHDK, CDR2 SYGVNS. V was cut by 4 bases and J by 7 bases, with 10 bases left in between. The CDR3 is 13 residues long. The CDR3 sequence: CASSGGGRGELFF. CDR3 sequence (DNA): TGTGCCAGCAGTGGTGGAGGGCGCGGGGAGCTGTTTTTT.

The V gene is TRBV2, the J gene TRBJ1-1, with a tentative D call TRBD1 (6 bases). The CDR3 loop spans 13 amino acids. Looked up from germline, CDR1 is SNHLY and CDR2 is FYNNEI. Trimming shortened V by 7 bases and J by 3 bases, and 12 bases separated the two germline ends. CDR3 in DNA: TGTGCCAGCAAATTGGACAGTGACACTGAAGCTTTCTTT. Translated, it gives CASKLDSDTEAFF.

The chain employs TRBV9 and TRBJ2-1; 8 nucleotides agree with TRBD2. The germline V gene has CDR1 SGDLS and CDR2 YYNGEE. V was clipped by 0 bases and J by 3 bases; unmatched bases: 5. CDR3 length: 16 residues. For the CDR3, the DNA is TGTGCCAGCAGCGTAGGTCTAGCGGGCCTCTACAATGAGCAGTTCTTC. Residues: CASSVGLAGLYNEQFF.

The V and J genes are TRBV28 and TRBJ1-4; D perhaps matches TRBD1 (6 bases). The CDR3 covers 15 residues. Germline CDR1 is MDHEN and CDR2 is SYDVKM. Trimming stripped 5 bases from V and 3 bases from J, with 13 bases between. The CDR3 DNA sequence: TGTGCCAGCAGTCCCGCGACAGGCCCTAATGAAAAACTGTTTTTT. Protein: CASSPATGPNEKLFF.

The chain uses TRBV3-1 (or the pseudogene TRBV3-2) and TRBJ2-3, with TRBD1 matching 7 bases. Per germline, CDR1 LGHDT and CDR2 YNNKEL (reference sequence). With V trimmed by 0 bases and J by 1 base, 4 bases remained unmatched. CDR3 size: 16 residues. CDR3 sequence (DNA): TGTGCCAGCAGCCAAGACCAAGGGGGCGGCACAGATACGCAGTATTTT. This translates into CASSQDQGGGTDTQYF.

The DNA for the CDR3 is TGTGCCAGCAGGTCTACAGCGGGCAATCAGCCCCAGCATTTT. Protein sequence: CASRSTAGNQPQHF. The chain has TRBV6-5 and TRBJ1-5, with D unresolved. Per the germline V gene, CDR1 is MNHEY and CDR2 is SVGAGI. V lost 6 bases and J 2 bases, leaving 11 bases between the germline ends. The CDR3 is 14 amino acids.

The chain uses TRBV20-1 and TRBJ2-3; D is unresolved. The germline gives CDR1 DFQATT, CDR2 SNEGSKA (reference sequence). This CDR3 contains 11 residues. Trimming cost V 3 bases and J 3 bases, with 4 bases left between them. The CDR3 DNA is TGCAGTGCTAGGCAGACAGATACGCAGTATTTT. It yields the protein CSARQTDTQYF.

This clone was recorded only once. The chain carries TRBV7-9 and TRBJ2-7; possibly TRBD1 for D (6 bases). Germline V gene data show CDR1 as SEHNR and CDR2 as FQNEAQ (reference sequence). This CDR3 has 15 residues. V was shortened by 5 bases and J by 0 bases, with 14 bases between the two germline ends. DNA for the CDR3: TGTGCCAGCAGCGCTGACAGGCAGGCCTCCTACGAGCAGTACTTC. This translates into CASSADRQASYEQYF.

This clone was seen once. This chain connects TRBV24-1 to TRBJ2-3, with unresolved D. Between the trimmed V and J ends, which lost 5 bases and 0 bases, there was a span of 8 bases. CDR1 and CDR2 from the germline V gene are KGHDR and SFDVKD. This CDR3 has 14 residues. The DNA for the CDR3 is TGTGCCACCAGTGTGGCGACCAGCACAGATACGCAGTATTTT. Protein product: CATSVATSTDTQYF.

The chain has TRBV19 and TRBJ1-2; D call uncertain. CDR3 size: 14 residues. The germline V gene has CDR1 LNHDA and CDR2 SQIVND (reference sequence). Trimming took off 9 bases at V and 2 bases at J, with 16 bases between the two ends. The CDR3 region has the DNA TGTGCCAGGGCTGAAGGTATAGGGAACTATGGCTACACCTTC. This encodes CARAEGIGNYGYTF.

This clone has a handful of counts. V is TRBV15 and J is TRBJ1-5, with 8 bases identical to TRBD1. The CDR3 sequence is 14 residues long. J lost 2 bases, V lost 3 bases, and 0 bases had no gene match. The germline CDR1 and CDR2 sequences are LNHNV and YYDKDF (reference sequence). The DNA for the CDR3 is TGTGCCACCAGCAGGGACAGGGGCAATCAGCCCCAGCATTTT. As protein: CATSRDRGNQPQHF.

The J gene is TRBJ2-1, the V gene TRBV5-1; D tentatively fits TRBD1 or TRBD2 (5 bases each). The germline gives CDR1 SGHRS, CDR2 YFSETQ. The CDR3 extends over 18 amino acids. The V end was cut by 3 bases, the J end by 8 bases, with 27 bases between. CDR3 residues: CASSSSKDPGPSQYEQFF. The CDR3 coding sequence is TGCGCCAGCAGCTCCTCTAAAGATCCGGGGCCATCGCAATATGAGCAGTTCTTC.

The chain combines TRBV3-1 (or the pseudogene TRBV3-2) with TRBJ2-1; 8 bases fit TRBD1. CDR1 is LGHDT, CDR2 YNNKEL, per germline (reference sequence). The V and J ends lost 3 bases and 6 bases, in that order; junction bases with no gene match: 4. The CDR3 extends over 14 amino acids. The CDR3 DNA reads TGTGCCAGCAGCCAGGCAGGGGGCCTCAATGAGCAGTTCTTC. This translates into CASSQAGGLNEQFF.

The rearrangement uses TRBV28 and TRBJ2-5; 9 nucleotides agree with TRBD1. Germline V lookup: CDR1 MDHEN, CDR2 SYDVKM. CDR3 length equals 13 residues. The V and J ends lost 8 bases and 3 bases, in that order; junction bases with no gene match: 4. The CDR3 DNA follows: TGTGCCAGCCAGGACAGGGGTGAAGAGACCCAGTACTTC. Protein product: CASQDRGEETQYF.

The rearrangement joins TRBV12-5 to TRBJ1-1; D unresolved. This CDR3 has 11 amino acids. Trimming took 7 bases from V and 0 from J, leaving 3 bases between them. Germline V gives CDR1 LGHNT, CDR2 FRNRAP. In DNA form, the CDR3 reads TGTGCTAGTGCCTTGAACACTGAAGCTTTCTTT. The encoded protein is CASALNTEAFF.

This chain joins TRBV12-3 or TRBV12-4 and TRBJ2-1; TRBD2 is a possible D gene (5 bases). The CDR3 is 13 residues long. The V and J ends lost 3 bases and 2 bases respectively, with 5 bases between them. For the CDR3, the DNA is TGTGCCAGCAGTTTCGGGACCTACAATGAGCAGTTCTTC. Translating it yields CASSFGTYNEQFF.

This chain joins TRBV4-3 and TRBJ1-5; a weak D match, TRBD1 (5 bases). The ends were cut back, 4 bases at V and 0 bases at J, with 16 bases in the middle. The CDR3 is 17 residues long. Germline assignment: CDR1 LGHNA and CDR2 YSLEER. The CDR3 loop is CASSRDFGAYSNQPQHF. CDR3 coding DNA: TGCGCCAGCAGCCGAGATTTTGGGGCGTATAGCAATCAGCCCCAGCATTTT.

The CDR3 protein is CASSQEARGQYGYTF. For the CDR3, the DNA is TGCGCCAGCAGCCAAGAGGCTAGGGGACAGTATGGCTACACCTTC. The chain carries TRBV4-3 and TRBJ1-2; 7 bases agree with TRBD1. Germline V lookup: CDR1 LGHNA, CDR2 YSLEER. The V segment lost 0 bases and the J segment 5 bases; nucleotides outside the gene matches: 6. The CDR3 loop spans 15 amino acids.

The J gene is TRBJ1-6, the V gene TRBV5-1; D might be TRBD1 (6 bases). Trimming cost V 1 base and J 3 bases, with 14 bases left between them. Germline V gene sequence: CDR1 SGHRS, CDR2 YFSETQ. CDR3 length: 17 residues. CDR3 nucleotide sequence: TGCGCCAGCAGCTTGCGACCGCAGGGGATCTATAATTCACCCCTCCACTTT. The encoded protein is CASSLRPQGIYNSPLHF.

V is TRBV4-3 and J is TRBJ1-6, with D possibly TRBD1 on 5 matching bases. The CDR3 spans 18 residues. CDR1 LGHNA and CDR2 YSLEER come from the germline V gene. Trimming stripped 0 bases from V and 0 bases from J, with 12 bases between. The CDR3 DNA is TGCGCCAGCAGCCAAGAACGCGGGGGTAGCTCCTATAATTCACCCCTCCACTTT. This translates into CASSQERGGSSYNSPLHF.

The chain recombines TRBV10-3 with TRBJ2-7; D is unclear. Trimming took 6 bases from V and 3 from J, leaving 9 bases between them. From germline, CDR1 is ENHRY and CDR2 SYGVKD. This CDR3 spans 12 amino acids. DNA for the CDR3: TGTGCCATCAGAGGGATCAACTACGAGCAGTACTTC. This sequence encodes CAIRGINYEQYF.

The rearrangement joins TRBV3-1 (or the pseudogene TRBV3-2) to TRBJ2-3; D is perhaps TRBD1 (6 bases). The V and J ends lost 4 bases and 1 base respectively, with 12 bases between them. Germline-derived CDR1 and CDR2 are LGHDT and YNNKEL (reference sequence). The CDR3 spans 15 residues. The CDR3 DNA reads as TGTGCCAGCAGCCGCCAGGGGATCGGCACAGATACGCAGTATTTT. As protein: CASSRQGIGTDTQYF.

CDR3 bases: TGTGCCAGCAGAGGACAGGGGGATTACTCTGGAAACACCATATATTTT. Protein sequence: CASRGQGDYSGNTIYF. The chain combines TRBV6-6 with TRBJ1-3; 10 bases agree with TRBD1. V lost 6 bases to trimming and J lost 0 bases; unmatched junction nucleotides: 5. This CDR3 is 16 amino acids long. Germline V gene sequence: CDR1 MNHNY, CDR2 SVGAGI (reference sequence).